One and the same sample provided the 19 T cell receptor beta chains below, sequenced in a study of cytomegalovirus exposure and HLA in healthy donors. 13 Jbeta primers and 60 Vbeta primers were used for the PCR. TCRdb's table, derived via immunoSEQ multiplex PCR, lists solely in-frame clones and lacks some. The sample includes about 140,000 clones, approximately 82% of them seen just once. What was sequenced was PBMCs. The receptors come from a man aged 18 to 35 in good health and CMV-seropositive.

The rearrangement uses TRBV7-2 and TRBJ2-1; D is undetermined. The CDR3 is 11 residues long. CDR1 and CDR2 from the germline V gene are SGHTA and FQGNSA. The V and J ends lost 5 bases and 10 bases respectively, with 9 bases between them. CDR3 sequence (DNA): TGTGCCAGCAGCGTATACAGAGAGCAGTTCTTC. It encodes CASSVYREQFF.

The CDR3 DNA follows: TGTGCCAGCAGTTTGGCCTCCGGGGCCAACGTCCTGACTTTC. This gives the protein CASSLASGANVLTF. The V and J genes are TRBV7-9 and TRBJ2-6; D unclear. V was shortened by 6 bases and J by 4 bases, with 10 bases between the two germline ends. This CDR3 contains 14 residues. CDR1 SEHNR and CDR2 FQNEAQ come from the germline V gene (reference sequence).

This sequence joins TRBV28 and TRBJ2-5; 7 bases align to TRBD2. The CDR3 totals 13 residues. Trimming cost V 2 bases and J 5 bases; bases outside gene matches: 2. CDR1 is MDHEN and CDR2 is SYDVKM in the germline V gene. CDR3 region: CASSLAGDETQYF. Here the CDR3 DNA reads TGTGCCAGCAGTTTAGCGGGAGACGAGACCCAGTACTTC.

The genes are TRBV19 and TRBJ1-1; 8 bases match TRBD1. This CDR3 spans 13 amino acids. Germline V lookup: CDR1 LNHDA, CDR2 SQIVND (reference sequence). V dropped 9 bases and J dropped 1; count of bases not matched to a gene: 4. The CDR3 coding sequence is TGTGCCAGCCAGACAGGGGCGAACACTGAAGCTTTCTTT. This sequence encodes CASQTGANTEAFF.

A few counts support this clone. The V and J genes are TRBV18 and TRBJ1-1, with TRBD1 as a possible D gene (6 bases). Trimming left V 2 bases short and J 6 bases short, with 7 bases between. The CDR3 runs 12 residues. Per germline, CDR1 KGHSH and CDR2 LQKENI. The CDR3: CASSPRTAEAFF. CDR3 nucleotides: TGTGCCAGCTCACCAAGGACAGCTGAAGCTTTCTTT.

The rearrangement uses TRBV6-1 and TRBJ2-1, with D possibly TRBD2 on 6 matching bases. This CDR3 comprises 12 residues. V lost 6 bases to trimming and J lost 9 bases, with 12 bases between them. Germline CDR1 and CDR2: MNHNS and SASEGT. The CDR3 region is CASRFDSGEQFF. The CDR3 DNA follows: TGTGCCAGCAGGTTTGATAGCGGTGAGCAGTTCTTC.

This clone appeared a few times. This chain connects TRBV6-4 to TRBJ1-5; maybe TRBD1 (5 bases). V was clipped by 0 bases and J by 4 bases, with 10 bases between them. Germline CDR1 reads MRHNA; CDR2 reads SNTAGT. CDR3 length equals 15 residues. Here the CDR3 DNA reads TGTGCCAGCAGTGACTCAGGGGATGCGAATCAGCCCCAGCATTTT. Amino acids: CASSDSGDANQPQHF.

The chain has TRBV2 and TRBJ2-7, with 8 bases aligning to TRBD1. Per the germline V gene, CDR1 is SNHLY and CDR2 is FYNNEI. The CDR3 runs to 16 residues. The J segment lost 3 bases and the V segment lost 5 bases, leaving 12 bases of the junction unmatched. CDR3 in amino acids: CASSTWDRTGNYEQYF. CDR3 bases: TGTGCCAGCAGTACCTGGGACAGGACAGGGAACTACGAGCAGTACTTC. Supplemented by reference TRBV2 and TRBJ2-7, the full variable domain reads EPEVTQTPSHQVTQMGQEVILRCVPISNHLYFYWYRQILGQKVEFLVSFYNNEISEKSEIFDDQFSVERPDGSNFTLKIRSTKLEDSAMYFCASSTWDRTGNYEQYFGPGTRLTVT.

In nucleotides, the CDR3 is TGTGCCAGCAGTGAGGGCGGGAGTTCGGGCAATGAGCAGTTCTTC. Amino acid sequence: CASSEGGSSGNEQFF. This chain links TRBV6-1 with TRBJ2-1, with 7 bases aligning to TRBD2. The ends lost 3 bases at V and 6 bases at J; junction bases unmatched: 8. Germline V gives CDR1 MNHNS, CDR2 SASEGT. This CDR3 comprises 15 residues.

V and J are TRBV27 and TRBJ2-7, with a possible D match to TRBD2 (6 bases). Germline-derived CDR1 and CDR2 are MNHEY and SMNVEV (reference sequence). There are 16 residues in the CDR3. Trimming took 5 bases from V and 1 from J, leaving 18 bases between them. Here the CDR3 reads CASSPHLGGESYEQYF. As DNA, the CDR3 is TGTGCCAGCAGTCCCCATTTGGGGGGAGAGTCCTACGAGCAGTACTTC.

This sequence joins TRBV6-1 and TRBJ2-7, with 9 bases lining up with TRBD2. This CDR3 has 13 amino acids. V lost 6 bases to trimming and J lost 6 bases; unmatched junction nucleotides: 6. Germline CDR1 and CDR2: MNHNS and SASEGT. CDR3 nucleotide sequence: TGTGCCAGCAGGGCGGGAGGGCCTTCCGAGCAGTACTTC. As protein: CASRAGGPSEQYF.

This clone was counted between two and nine times. The chain joins TRBV27 to TRBJ2-5; D unresolved. The CDR3 runs to 16 residues. Trimming took off 3 bases at V and 3 bases at J, with 17 bases between the two ends. Germline V gene data show CDR1 as MNHEY and CDR2 as SMNVEV (reference sequence). Here the CDR3 DNA reads TGTGCCAGCAGTTTTTCTATCGGCGGTGTTAAAGAGACCCAGTACTTC. Its protein product is CASSFSIGGVKETQYF.

The chain is built from TRBV7-6 and TRBJ2-2; possible D gene TRBD2, 6 bases. V shed 4 bases and J shed 3 bases, with 21 bases lying between them. The CDR3 is 18 amino acids. Germline CDR1 reads SGHVS; CDR2 reads FNYEAQ. This CDR3 is CASSSITGGVSDTGELFF. CDR3 nucleotides: TGTGCCAGCAGCTCCATAACCGGAGGGGTTTCGGACACCGGGGAGCTGTTTTTT.

The table lists this clone with a few counts. The rearrangement uses TRBV30 and TRBJ2-7; no clear D gene. The CDR3 is 11 amino acids. Germline V CDR1 and CDR2: GTSNPN, SVGIG (reference sequence). V was shortened by 2 bases and J by 4 bases, with 6 bases between the two germline ends. The CDR3 protein is CAWSQRYEQYF. The CDR3 nucleotides are TGTGCCTGGAGTCAACGGTACGAGCAGTACTTC.

This clone has just a few counts. This chain links TRBV2 with TRBJ1-4, with 7 bases matching TRBD1. Losses at the gene ends were 5 bases for V and 4 bases for J; bases not matched to a gene: 4. The length of the CDR3 is 14 residues. Germline CDR1 is SNHLY and CDR2 is FYNNEI. The CDR3 region is CASSRRDSNEKLFF. CDR3 in DNA: TGTGCCAGCAGTCGCCGGGACAGTAATGAAAAACTGTTTTTT.

The chain couples TRBV4-1 to TRBJ1-5; tentative D call: TRBD1 (6 bases). V lost 4 bases, J lost 1 base, and 14 bases lay in between. CDR1 is MGHRA and CDR2 is YSYEKL in the germline V gene. The CDR3 is 16 amino acids. In DNA, the CDR3 is TGCGCCAGCAGCCCGTTATTACAGGGAAGCAATCAGCCCCAGCATTTT. Amino acid sequence: CASSPLLQGSNQPQHF.

The chain has TRBV21-1 and TRBJ2-3; the DNA was not used to check the table's D call, TRBD2. TRBV21-1 is designated a pseudogene. CDR3 length equals 19 residues. The CDR3 is CASSPRSPRGGLQGDTQYF. The CDR3 coding sequence is TGTGCCAGCAGCCCCCGGAGTCCCAGAGGAGGTTTGCAAGGAGATACGCAGTATTTT.

This clone was observed once. This chain links TRBV11-2 with TRBJ2-2, with 7 bases fitting TRBD2. The CDR3 consists of 16 residues. Trimming removed 4 bases from V and 5 bases from J; junction bases left unmatched: 10. Germline V gene data show CDR1 as SGHAT and CDR2 as FQNNGV. CDR3 bases: TGTGCCAGCAGCTCACTACTAGCGCAAGGGACCGGGGAGCTGTTTTTT. It yields the protein CASSSLLAQGTGELFF.

A few counts support this clone. The V call is TRBV11-3, the J call TRBJ2-3; 9 positions agree with TRBD2. The CDR3 covers 16 residues. J was trimmed by 4 bases and V by 5 bases; bases with no gene match: 10. Germline CDR1 SGHNT, CDR2 YENEEA. The CDR3 is CASSVNSGSGADTQYF. In DNA, the CDR3 is TGTGCCAGCAGCGTTAATAGCGGGAGCGGAGCAGATACGCAGTATTTT.